The 3 T cell receptor beta chains given below trace back to one sample, sequenced in a study of regulatory T cells in long-lasting Graves disease. Time point reported: persistent/refractory GD, antithyroid drugs over 5 years with positive TRAb. Extracted RNA from PBMCs served as the source of the TCR library. Sequencing libraries for TCR beta were prepared with iRepertoire HTBI primers and Arm-PCR of CDR3 regions. TCRdb recomputed calls from the multiplex PCR reads with MiXCR, one row per CDR3 protein. Here the sample spans about 400,000 distinct CDR3 sequences, under 25% being singletons. Sequencing used peripheral blood mononuclear cells (PBMCs), obtained when the disease was refractory, from a patient treated with antithyroid drugs. The source is a female donor with Graves disease.

This clonotype has ten or more counts. The J gene is TRBJ2-7, the V gene TRBV12-3 or TRBV12-4; 11 bases are shared with TRBD2. V was clipped by 6 bases and J by 4 bases; unmatched bases: 8. This CDR3 spans 15 amino acids. CDR3 residues: CASRTSTSGTYEQYF. The CDR3 DNA reads as TGTGCCAGCAGGACTTCGACTAGCGGGACTTACGAGCAGTACTTC.

Only a few counts were recorded for this clonotype. This sequence joins TRBV6-2 or TRBV6-3 and TRBJ1-1, with unresolved D. This CDR3 has 13 residues. Deletions cut 7 bases from V and 1 base from J, with 10 bases between. Germline V gives CDR1 MNHEY, CDR2 SVGEGT. In DNA, the CDR3 is TGTGCCAGCACCAGAACATCGAACACTGAAGCTTTCTTT. Its translation is CASTRTSNTEAFF.

This chain connects TRBV6-2 or TRBV6-3 to TRBJ1-4; TRBD1 is a possible D gene (6 bases). This CDR3 spans 13 amino acids. Germline CDR1 is MNHEY and CDR2 is SVGEGT. V lost 7 bases and J 8 bases, leaving 14 bases between the germline ends. CDR3 in DNA: TGTGCCAGCATGTACAGGGAATTCGAAAAACTGTTTTTT. Translating it yields CASMYREFEKLFF.